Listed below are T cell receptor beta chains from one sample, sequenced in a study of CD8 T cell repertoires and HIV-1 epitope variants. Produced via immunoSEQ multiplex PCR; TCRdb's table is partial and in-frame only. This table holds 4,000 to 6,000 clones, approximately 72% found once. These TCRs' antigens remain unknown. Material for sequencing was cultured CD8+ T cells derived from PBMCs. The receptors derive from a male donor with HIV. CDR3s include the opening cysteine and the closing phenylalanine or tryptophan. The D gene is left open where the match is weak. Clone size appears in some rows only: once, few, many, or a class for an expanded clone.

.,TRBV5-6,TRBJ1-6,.,TGTGCCAGCAGCTTGGACGATTCACCCCTCCACTTT,CASSLDDSPLHF
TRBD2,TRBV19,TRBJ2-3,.,TGTGCCAGTAGTATAGTAGCGGGAGCAGTAGATACGCAGTATTTT,CASSIVAGAVDTQYF
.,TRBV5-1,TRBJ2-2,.,TGCGCCAGCAGCTTGGGACAGGGAGGCGCCGGGGAGCTGTTTTTT,CASSLGQGGAGELFF
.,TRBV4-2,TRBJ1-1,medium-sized,TGTGCCAGCAGCCAAGTGAACACTGAAGCTTTCTTT,CASSQVNTEAFF
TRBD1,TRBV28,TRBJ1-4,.,TGTGCCAGCAGCCTGGACAGGGAAGATGTGACGGAAAAACTGTTTTTT,CASSLDREDVTEKLFF
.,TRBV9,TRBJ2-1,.,TGTGCCAGCAGCGTAGATAGGACAAGTTACAATGAGCAGTTCTTC,CASSVDRTSYNEQFF
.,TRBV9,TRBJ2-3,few,TGTGCCAGCAGCATGCCCGGTCCCGGACAGATATCTGCAGATACGCAGTATTTT,CASSMPGPGQISADTQYF
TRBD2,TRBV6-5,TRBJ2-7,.,TGTGCCAGCACTACGACTAGCGGGAGCTCCTACGAGCAGTACTTC,CASTTTSGSSYEQYF
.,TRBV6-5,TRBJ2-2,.,TGTGCCAGCAGCAGCCAACAGGGAACCGGGGAGCTGTTTTTT,CASSSQQGTGELFF
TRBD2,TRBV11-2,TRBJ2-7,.,TGTGCCAGCAGCTTAGTCGCTGGAGCGGGGGGGCATTACGAGCAGTACTTC,CASSLVAGAGGHYEQYF
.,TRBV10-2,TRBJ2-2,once,TGCGCCAGCAGTGGACAGGGAGGTACCGGGGAGCTGTTTTTT,CASSGQGGTGELFF
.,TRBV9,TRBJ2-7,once,TGTGCCAGCAGCGTAAGTTGGGCTACGGGGAACGAGCAGTACTTC,CASSVSWATGNEQYF
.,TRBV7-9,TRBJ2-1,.,TGTGCCAGCAGCTTAGTTCTGGGGCACAATGAGCAGTTCTTC,CASSLVLGHNEQFF
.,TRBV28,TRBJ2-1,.,TGTGCCACAGCATGGGACGTCCCCAATGAGCAGTTCTTC,CATAWDVPNEQFF
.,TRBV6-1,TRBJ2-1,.,TGTGCCAGCAGCGAATCCCCCCCAGTCTACAATGAGCAGTTCTTC,CASSESPPVYNEQFF
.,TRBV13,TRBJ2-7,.,TGTGCCAGCAGGGAGGGGGCGTCCGAGCAGTACTTC,CASREGASEQYF
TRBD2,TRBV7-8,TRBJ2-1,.,TGTGCCAGCAGCTCTAGCTTCTGGACTAGCGTAAACAATGAGCAGTTCTTC,CASSSSFWTSVNNEQFF
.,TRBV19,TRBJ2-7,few,TGTGCCAGTAGTGCGGACTCCTTTTACGAGCAGTACTTC,CASSADSFYEQYF
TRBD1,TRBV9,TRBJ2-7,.,TGTGCCAGCAGCGGAACCGGGACAGGCTCCTACGAGCAGTACTTC,CASSGTGTGSYEQYF
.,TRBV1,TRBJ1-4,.,TGCACCAGCAGCCAAGTTAGGGCTAGGAATGAAAAACTGTTTTTT,CTSSQVRARNEKLFF
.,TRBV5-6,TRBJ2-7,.,TGTGCCAGCAGCTCGGACATAGCCTACGAGCAGTACTTC,CASSSDIAYEQYF
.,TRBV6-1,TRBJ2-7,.,TGTGCCAGCCATAACACACAGGTTACCTACGAGCAGTACTTC,CASHNTQVTYEQYF
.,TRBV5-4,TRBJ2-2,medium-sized,TGTGCCAGCAGCTTGGTCGACACCGGGGAGCTGTTTTTT,CASSLVDTGELFF
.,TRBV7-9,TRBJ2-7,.,TGTGCCAGCAGCTTAGCGGGGAGCTCGCACGCCTACGAGCAGTACTTC,CASSLAGSSHAYEQYF
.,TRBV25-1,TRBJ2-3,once,TGTGCCAGCAGTGTCGCAACAGATACGCAGTATTTT,CASSVATDTQYF
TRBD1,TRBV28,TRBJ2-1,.,TGTGCCAGCAGTTTGACAGGGGGCGAATACGAGCAGTTCTTC,CASSLTGGEYEQFF
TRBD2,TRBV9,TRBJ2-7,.,TGTGCCAGCAGCCCTTCTAGCGGCCGAGGAGCCTACGAGCAGTACTTC,CASSPSSGRGAYEQYF
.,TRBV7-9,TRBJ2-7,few,TGTGCCAGCAGCCCCCCATCGGGACATCAGGATCGGGGGACCAAGCAGTACTTC,CASSPPSGHQDRGTKQYF
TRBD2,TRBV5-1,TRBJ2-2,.,TGCGCCAGCAGAAAACATCCTAGCGGGGGGACTCGATGGACCGGGGAGCTGTTTTTT,CASRKHPSGGTRWTGELFF
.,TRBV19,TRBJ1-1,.,TGTGCCAGTAGTATCGGTCAGTTAACTGAAGCTTTCTTT,CASSIGQLTEAFF
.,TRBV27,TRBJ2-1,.,TGTGCCAGCAGTGGTTCGTGGGGCGACAATGAGCAGTTCTTC,CASSGSWGDNEQFF
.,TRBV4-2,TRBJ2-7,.,TGTGCCAGCAGCCAAGAGGCCAGCTCCTACGAGCAGTACTTC,CASSQEASSYEQYF
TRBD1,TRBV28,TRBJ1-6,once,TGTGCCAGCAGTTCACCCCTCGTGGGGACAGGGGGCTATAATTCACCCCTCCACTTT,CASSSPLVGTGGYNSPLHF
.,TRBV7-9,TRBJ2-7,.,TGTGCCAGCAGCTTAGCAGGGCAAAACGAGCAGTACTTC,CASSLAGQNEQYF
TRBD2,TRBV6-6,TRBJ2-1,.,TGTGCCAGCAGTGCGCAGGCGGGGGGGCGGGGCAATGAGCAGTTCTTC,CASSAQAGGRGNEQFF
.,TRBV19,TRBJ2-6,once,TGTGCCAGTACGGCGGGGTGGCTCTCTGGGGCCAACGTCCTGACTTTC,CASTAGWLSGANVLTF
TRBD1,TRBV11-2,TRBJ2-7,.,TGTGCCAGCAGCTTGGGCCAGGGGGTAGCCGAGCAGTACTTC,CASSLGQGVAEQYF
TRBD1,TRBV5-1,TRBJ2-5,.,TGCGCCAGCAGCCCCGTTTCGGGACAGCAAGAGACCCAGTACTTC,CASSPVSGQQETQYF
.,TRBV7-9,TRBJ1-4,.,TGTGCCAGCAGCTTATATGGGCCGGTCGGAGAAAAACTGTTTTTT,CASSLYGPVGEKLFF
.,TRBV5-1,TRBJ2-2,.,TGCGCCAGCAGCTTCGGCGGGTCCCAGAACACCGGGGAGCTGTTTTTT,CASSFGGSQNTGELFF
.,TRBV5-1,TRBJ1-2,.,TGCGCCAGCAGCGGGGGAACTAACTATGGCTACACCTTC,CASSGGTNYGYTF
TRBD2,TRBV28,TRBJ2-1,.,TGTGCCAGCAGTTTTAGGGTAGCGGGGAGTGAGCAGTTCTTC,CASSFRVAGSEQFF
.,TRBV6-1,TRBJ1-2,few,TGTGCCAGCAGTGAAACCAGGGATGGCTACACCTTC,CASSETRDGYTF
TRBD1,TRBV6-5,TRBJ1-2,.,TGTGCCAGCAGTTACGCGGCAGGGGGTTGGAACTATGGCTACACCTTC,CASSYAAGGWNYGYTF
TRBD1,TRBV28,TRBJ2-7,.,TGTGCCAGCAGTAGGGAGGGGGGACAGGGCCCCTACGAGCAGTACTTC,CASSREGGQGPYEQYF
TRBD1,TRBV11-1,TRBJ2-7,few,TGTGCCAGCAGCTTACAGGGGGCCTACGAGCAGTACTTC,CASSLQGAYEQYF